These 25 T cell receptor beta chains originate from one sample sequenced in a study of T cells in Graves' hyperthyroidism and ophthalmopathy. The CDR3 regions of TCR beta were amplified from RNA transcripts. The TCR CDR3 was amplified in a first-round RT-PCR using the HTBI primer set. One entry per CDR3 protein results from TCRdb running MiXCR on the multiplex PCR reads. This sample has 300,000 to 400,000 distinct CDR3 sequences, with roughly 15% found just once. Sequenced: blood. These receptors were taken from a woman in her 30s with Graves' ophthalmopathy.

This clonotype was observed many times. In DNA, the CDR3 is TGTGCCAGCTCACCACTACGACAAGGGGGTTTCTATGGCTACACCTTC. It yields the protein CASSPLRQGGFYGYTF. V gene TRBV18 combines with J gene TRBJ1-2; a weak D match, TRBD1 (6 bases). Germline V CDR1 and CDR2: KGHSH, LQKENI. V lost 1 base and J lost 4, with 16 bases in between. The CDR3 is 16 residues long.

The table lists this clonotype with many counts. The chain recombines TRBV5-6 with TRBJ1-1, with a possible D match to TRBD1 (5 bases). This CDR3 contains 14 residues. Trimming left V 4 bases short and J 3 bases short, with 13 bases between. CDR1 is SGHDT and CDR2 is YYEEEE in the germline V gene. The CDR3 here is CASSRRLGDTEAFF. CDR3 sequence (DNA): TGTGCCAGCAGCAGACGATTGGGGGACACTGAAGCTTTCTTT.

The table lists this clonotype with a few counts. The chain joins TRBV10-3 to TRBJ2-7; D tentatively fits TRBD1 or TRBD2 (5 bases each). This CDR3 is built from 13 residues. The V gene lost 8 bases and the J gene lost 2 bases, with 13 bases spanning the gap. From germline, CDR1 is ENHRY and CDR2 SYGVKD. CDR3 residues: CAIGGWAAYEQYF. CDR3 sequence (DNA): TGTGCCATCGGGGGATGGGCTGCCTACGAGCAGTACTTC.

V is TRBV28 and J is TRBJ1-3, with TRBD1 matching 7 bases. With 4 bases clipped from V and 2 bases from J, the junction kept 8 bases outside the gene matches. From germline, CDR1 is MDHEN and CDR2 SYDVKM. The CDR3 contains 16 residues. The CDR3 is CASSSQTGFAGNTIYF. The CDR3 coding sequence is TGTGCCAGCAGTTCCCAGACAGGGTTTGCTGGAAACACCATATATTTT. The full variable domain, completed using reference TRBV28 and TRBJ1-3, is DVKVTQSSRYLVKRTGEKVFLECVQDMDHENMFWYRQDPGLGLRLIYFSYDVKMKEKGDIPEGYSVSREKKERFSLILESASTNQTSMYLCASSSQTGFAGNTIYFGEGSWLTVV.

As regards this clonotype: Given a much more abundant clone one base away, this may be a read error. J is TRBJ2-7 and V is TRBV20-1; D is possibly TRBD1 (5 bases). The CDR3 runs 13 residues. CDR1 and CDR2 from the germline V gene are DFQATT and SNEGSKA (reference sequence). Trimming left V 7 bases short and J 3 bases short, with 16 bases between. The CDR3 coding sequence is TGCAGTGTTCACAGGCCTAGGAACTACGAGCAGTACTTC. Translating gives CSVHRPRNYEQYF.

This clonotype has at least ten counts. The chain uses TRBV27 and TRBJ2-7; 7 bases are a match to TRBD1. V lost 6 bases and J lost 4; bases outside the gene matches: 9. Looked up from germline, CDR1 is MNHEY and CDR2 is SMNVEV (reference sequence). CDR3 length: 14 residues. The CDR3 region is CASSYRGIEYEQYF. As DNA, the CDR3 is TGTGCCAGCAGCTACAGGGGTATTGAATACGAGCAGTACTTC.

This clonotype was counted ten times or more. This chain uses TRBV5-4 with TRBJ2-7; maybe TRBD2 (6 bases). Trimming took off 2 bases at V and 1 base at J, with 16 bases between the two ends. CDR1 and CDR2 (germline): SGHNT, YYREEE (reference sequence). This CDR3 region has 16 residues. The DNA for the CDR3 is TGTGCCAGCAGCTTTGGTGGTAGCGGCCTGTCCTACGAGCAGTACTTC. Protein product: CASSFGGSGLSYEQYF.

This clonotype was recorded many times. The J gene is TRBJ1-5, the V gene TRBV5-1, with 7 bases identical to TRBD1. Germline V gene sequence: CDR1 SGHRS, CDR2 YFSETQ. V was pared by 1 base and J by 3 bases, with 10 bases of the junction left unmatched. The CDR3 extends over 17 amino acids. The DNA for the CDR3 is TGCGCCAGCAGCTTGAATCGCAGACAGGGTCCCAATCAGCCCCAGCATTTT. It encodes CASSLNRRQGPNQPQHF.

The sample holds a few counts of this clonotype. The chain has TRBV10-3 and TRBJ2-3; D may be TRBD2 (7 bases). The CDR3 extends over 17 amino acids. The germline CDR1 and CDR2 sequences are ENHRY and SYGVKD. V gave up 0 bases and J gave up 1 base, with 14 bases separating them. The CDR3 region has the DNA TGTGCCATCAGTGAGTCGAGGGGGGGGGCCGGCACAGATACGCAGTATTTT. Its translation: CAISESRGGAGTDTQYF.

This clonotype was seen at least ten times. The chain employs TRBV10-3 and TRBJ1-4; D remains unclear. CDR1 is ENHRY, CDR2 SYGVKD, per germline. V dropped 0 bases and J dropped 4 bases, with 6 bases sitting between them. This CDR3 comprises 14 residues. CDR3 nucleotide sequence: TGTGCCATCAGTGAGTCTACAGATAATGAAAAACTGTTTTTT. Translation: CAISESTDNEKLFF.

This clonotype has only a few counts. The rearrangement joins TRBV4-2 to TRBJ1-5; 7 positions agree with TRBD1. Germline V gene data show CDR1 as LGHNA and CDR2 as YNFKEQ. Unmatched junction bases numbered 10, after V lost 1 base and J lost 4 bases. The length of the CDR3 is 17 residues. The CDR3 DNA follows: TGTGCCAGCAGCCAAGGCGCTACCGGGACAGAGAATCAGCCCCAGCATTTT. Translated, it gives CASSQGATGTENQPQHF.

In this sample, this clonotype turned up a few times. CDR3 sequence: CASSRAGGESNEKLFF. The CDR3 nucleotides read TGTGCCAGCAGCCGCGCCGGGGGAGAGTCTAATGAAAAACTGTTTTTT. The chain carries TRBV4-2 and TRBJ1-4; a weak D match, TRBD1 (5 bases). The germline V gene has CDR1 LGHNA and CDR2 YNFKEQ. This CDR3 has 16 residues. Trimming cost V 4 bases and J 3 bases, with 15 bases left between them.

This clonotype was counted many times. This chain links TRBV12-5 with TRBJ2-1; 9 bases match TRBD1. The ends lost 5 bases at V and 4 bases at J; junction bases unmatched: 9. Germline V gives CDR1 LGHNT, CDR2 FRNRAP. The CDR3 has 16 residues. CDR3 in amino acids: CASGHGGQGGYNEQFF. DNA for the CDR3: TGTGCTAGTGGTCACGGGGGACAGGGAGGGTACAATGAGCAGTTCTTC.

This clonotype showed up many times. CDR3 DNA sequence: TGTGCCAGCACCATGGGGGGCTCATATGAGCAGTTCTTC. Protein product: CASTMGGSYEQFF. The rearrangement uses TRBV7-2 and TRBJ2-1, with D perhaps given as TRBD1 or TRBD2 (6 bases each). Trimming removed 7 bases from V and 8 bases from J, with 15 bases in between. Germline CDR1 and CDR2: SGHTA and FQGNSA. The CDR3 runs 13 residues. The whole variable domain, filled in from reference TRBV7-2 and TRBJ2-1, reads GAGVSQSPSNKVTEKGKDVELRCDPISGHTALYWYRQSLGQGLEFLIYFQGNSAPDKSGLPSDRFSAERTGGSVSTLTIQRTQQEDSAVYLCASTMGGSYEQFFGPGTRLTVL.

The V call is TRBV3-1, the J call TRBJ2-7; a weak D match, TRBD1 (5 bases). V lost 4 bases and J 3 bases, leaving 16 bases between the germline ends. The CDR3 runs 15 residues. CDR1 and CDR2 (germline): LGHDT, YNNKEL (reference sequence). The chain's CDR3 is CASSRGTGLLYEQYF. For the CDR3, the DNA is TGTGCCAGCAGCCGGGGCACCGGCCTACTCTACGAGCAGTACTTC.

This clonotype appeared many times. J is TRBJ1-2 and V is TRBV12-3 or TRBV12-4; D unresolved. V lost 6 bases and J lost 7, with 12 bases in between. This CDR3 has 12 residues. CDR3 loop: CASRYPMGGYTF. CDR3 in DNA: TGTGCCAGCAGATACCCTATGGGTGGCTACACCTTC.

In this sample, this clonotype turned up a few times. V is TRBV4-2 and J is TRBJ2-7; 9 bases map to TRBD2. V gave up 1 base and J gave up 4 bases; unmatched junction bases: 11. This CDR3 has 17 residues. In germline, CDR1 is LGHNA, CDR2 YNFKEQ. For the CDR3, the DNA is TGTGCCAGCAGCCAAGTGTGGCTAGCGGGGAAACCTTACGAGCAGTACTTC. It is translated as CASSQVWLAGKPYEQYF.

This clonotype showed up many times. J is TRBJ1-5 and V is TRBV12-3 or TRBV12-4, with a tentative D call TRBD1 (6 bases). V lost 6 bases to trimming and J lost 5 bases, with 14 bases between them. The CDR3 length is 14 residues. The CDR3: CASRGRGSYQPQHF. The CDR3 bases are TGTGCCAGCAGGGGGAGGGGGTCCTATCAGCCCCAGCATTTT.

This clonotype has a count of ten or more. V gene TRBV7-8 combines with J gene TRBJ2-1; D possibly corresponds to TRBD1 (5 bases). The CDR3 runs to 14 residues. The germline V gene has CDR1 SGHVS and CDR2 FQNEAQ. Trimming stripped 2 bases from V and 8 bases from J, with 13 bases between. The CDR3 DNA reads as TGTGCCAGCAGCTTAACGCAGGGATTCTATGAGCAGTTCTTC. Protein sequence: CASSLTQGFYEQFF.

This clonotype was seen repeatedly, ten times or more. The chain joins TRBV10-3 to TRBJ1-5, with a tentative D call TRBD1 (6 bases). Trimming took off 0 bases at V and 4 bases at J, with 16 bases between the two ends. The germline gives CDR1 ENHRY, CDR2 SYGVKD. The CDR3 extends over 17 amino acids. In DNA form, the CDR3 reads TGTGCCATCAGTGAGTCGCCACAAGGGGGGCGGAATCAGCCCCAGCATTTT. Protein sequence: CAISESPQGGRNQPQHF.

The CDR3 coding sequence is TGCAGTGCTAGAGGAGGGGGGGGTGGCTACAATGAGCAGTTCTTC. As protein: CSARGGGGGYNEQFF. The V and J genes are TRBV20-1 and TRBJ2-1; TRBD2 might be the D (7 bases). From germline, CDR1 is DFQATT and CDR2 SNEGSKA (reference sequence). Trimming took 1 base from V and 3 from J, leaving 13 bases between them. CDR3 length equals 15 residues.

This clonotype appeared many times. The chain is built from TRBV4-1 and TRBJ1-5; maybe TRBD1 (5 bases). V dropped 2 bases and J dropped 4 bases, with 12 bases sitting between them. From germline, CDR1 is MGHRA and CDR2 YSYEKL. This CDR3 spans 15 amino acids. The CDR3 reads CASSQQRGRNQPQHF. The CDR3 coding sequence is TGCGCCAGCAGCCAACAGAGGGGACGGAATCAGCCCCAGCATTTT.

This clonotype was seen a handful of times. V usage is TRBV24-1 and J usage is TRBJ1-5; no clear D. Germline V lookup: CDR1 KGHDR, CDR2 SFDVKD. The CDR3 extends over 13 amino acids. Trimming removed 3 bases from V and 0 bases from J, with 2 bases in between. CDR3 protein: CATSDISNQPQHF. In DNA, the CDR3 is TGTGCCACCAGTGATATTAGCAATCAGCCCCAGCATTTT.

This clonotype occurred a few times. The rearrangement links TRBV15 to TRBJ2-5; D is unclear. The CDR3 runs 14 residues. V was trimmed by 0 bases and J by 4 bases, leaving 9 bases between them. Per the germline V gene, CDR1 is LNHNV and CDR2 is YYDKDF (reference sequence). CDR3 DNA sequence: TGTGCCACCAGCAGAGACCCACTGACAGAGACCCAGTACTTC. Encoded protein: CATSRDPLTETQYF.

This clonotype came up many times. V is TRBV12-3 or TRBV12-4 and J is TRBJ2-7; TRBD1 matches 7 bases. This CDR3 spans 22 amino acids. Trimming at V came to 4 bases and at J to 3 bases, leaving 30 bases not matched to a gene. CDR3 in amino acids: CASSSGLGPPGIWTGTVYEQYF. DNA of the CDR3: TGTGCCAGCAGTTCAGGTCTAGGGCCCCCGGGCATTTGGACCGGGACAGTCTACGAGCAGTACTTC.